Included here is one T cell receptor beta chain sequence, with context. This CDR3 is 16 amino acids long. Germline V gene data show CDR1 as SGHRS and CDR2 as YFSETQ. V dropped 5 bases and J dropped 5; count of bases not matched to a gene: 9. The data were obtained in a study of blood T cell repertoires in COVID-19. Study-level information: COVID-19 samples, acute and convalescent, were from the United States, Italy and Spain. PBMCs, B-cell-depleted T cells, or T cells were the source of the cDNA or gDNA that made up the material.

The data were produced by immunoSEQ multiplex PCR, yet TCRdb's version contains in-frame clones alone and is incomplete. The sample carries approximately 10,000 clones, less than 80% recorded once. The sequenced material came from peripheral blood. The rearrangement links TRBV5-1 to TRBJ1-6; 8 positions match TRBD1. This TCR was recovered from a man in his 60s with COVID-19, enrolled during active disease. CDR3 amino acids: CASRDLTGQDNSPLHF. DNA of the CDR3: TGCGCCAGCAGGGACCTTACGGGACAGGATAATTCACCCCTCCACTTT.